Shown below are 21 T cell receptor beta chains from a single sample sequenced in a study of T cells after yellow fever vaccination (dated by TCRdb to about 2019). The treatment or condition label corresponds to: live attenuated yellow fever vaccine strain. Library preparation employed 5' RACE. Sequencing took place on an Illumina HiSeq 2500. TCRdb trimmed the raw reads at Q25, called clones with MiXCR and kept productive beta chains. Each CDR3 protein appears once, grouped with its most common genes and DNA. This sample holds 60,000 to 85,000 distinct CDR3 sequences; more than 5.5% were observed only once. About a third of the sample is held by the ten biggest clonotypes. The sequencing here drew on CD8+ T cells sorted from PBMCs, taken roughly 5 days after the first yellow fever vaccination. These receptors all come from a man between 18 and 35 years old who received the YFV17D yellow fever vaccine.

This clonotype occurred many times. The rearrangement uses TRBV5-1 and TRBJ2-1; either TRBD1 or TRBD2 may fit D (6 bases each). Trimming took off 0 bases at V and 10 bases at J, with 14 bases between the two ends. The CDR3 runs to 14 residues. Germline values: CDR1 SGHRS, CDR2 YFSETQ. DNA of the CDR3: TGCGCCAGCAGCTTGGTGAGACAGGAGGGCGAGCAGTTCTTC. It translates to CASSLVRQEGEQFF.

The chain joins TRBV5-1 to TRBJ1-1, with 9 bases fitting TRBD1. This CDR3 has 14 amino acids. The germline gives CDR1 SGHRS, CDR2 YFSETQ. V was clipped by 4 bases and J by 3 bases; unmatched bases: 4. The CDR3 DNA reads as TGCGCCAGCAGCCGGTGGACAGGGGACACTGAAGCTTTCTTT. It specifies CASSRWTGDTEAFF.

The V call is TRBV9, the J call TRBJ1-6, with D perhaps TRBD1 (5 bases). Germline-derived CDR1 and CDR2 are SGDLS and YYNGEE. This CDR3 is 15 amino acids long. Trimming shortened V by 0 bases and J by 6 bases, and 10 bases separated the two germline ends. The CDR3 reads CASSVGRVANSPLHF. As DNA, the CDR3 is TGTGCCAGCAGCGTAGGCAGGGTTGCTAATTCACCCCTCCACTTT.

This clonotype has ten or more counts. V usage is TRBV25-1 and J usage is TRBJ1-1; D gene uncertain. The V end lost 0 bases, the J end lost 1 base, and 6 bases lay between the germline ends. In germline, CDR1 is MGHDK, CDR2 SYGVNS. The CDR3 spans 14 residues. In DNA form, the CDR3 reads TGTGCCAGCAGTGAATATAGACAGAACACTGAAGCTTTCTTT. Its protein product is CASSEYRQNTEAFF.

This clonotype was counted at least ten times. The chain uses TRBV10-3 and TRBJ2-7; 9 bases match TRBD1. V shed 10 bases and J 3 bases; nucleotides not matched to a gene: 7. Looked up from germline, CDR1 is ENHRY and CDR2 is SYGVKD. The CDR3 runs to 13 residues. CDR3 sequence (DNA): TGTGCCACCCGGACAGGGGAAAGCTACGAGCAGTACTTC. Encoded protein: CATRTGESYEQYF.

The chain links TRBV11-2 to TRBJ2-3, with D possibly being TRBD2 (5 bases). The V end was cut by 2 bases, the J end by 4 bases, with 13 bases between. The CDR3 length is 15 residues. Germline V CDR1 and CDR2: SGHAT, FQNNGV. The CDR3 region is CASSLILWRADTQYF. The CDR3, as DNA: TGTGCCAGCAGCTTAATACTATGGCGGGCAGATACGCAGTATTTT.

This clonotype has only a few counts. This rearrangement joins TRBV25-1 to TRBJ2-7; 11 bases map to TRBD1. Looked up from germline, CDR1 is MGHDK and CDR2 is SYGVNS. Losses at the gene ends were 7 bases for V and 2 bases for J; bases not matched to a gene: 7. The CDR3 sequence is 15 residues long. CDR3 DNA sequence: TGTGCCAGCACCGCCGGGACAGGGGGGACCTACGAGCAGTACTTC. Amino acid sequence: CASTAGTGGTYEQYF.

CDR3 amino acids: CASSYSNPGGESTDTQYF. Here the CDR3 DNA reads TGTGCCAGCAGTTACTCGAACCCCGGGGGCGAGAGTACAGATACGCAGTATTTT. This chain links TRBV6-5 with TRBJ2-3; either TRBD1 or TRBD2 may supply D (6 bases each). CDR1 MNHEY and CDR2 SVGAGI come from the germline V gene. V was clipped by 0 bases and J by 3 bases, with 19 bases between them. This CDR3 is built from 18 residues.

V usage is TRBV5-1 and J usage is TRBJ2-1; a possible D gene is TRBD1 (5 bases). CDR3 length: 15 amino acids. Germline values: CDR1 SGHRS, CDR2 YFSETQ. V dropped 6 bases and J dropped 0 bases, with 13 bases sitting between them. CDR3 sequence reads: CASTRGPSSYNEQFF. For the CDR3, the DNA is TGCGCCAGCACAAGGGGCCCTAGCTCCTACAATGAGCAGTTCTTC. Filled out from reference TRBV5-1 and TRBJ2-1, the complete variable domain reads KAGVTQTPRYLIKTRGQQVTLSCSPISGHRSVSWYQQTPGQGLQFLFEYFSETQRNKGNFPGRFSGRQFSNSRSEMNVSTLELGDSALYLCASTRGPSSYNEQFFGPGTRLTVL.

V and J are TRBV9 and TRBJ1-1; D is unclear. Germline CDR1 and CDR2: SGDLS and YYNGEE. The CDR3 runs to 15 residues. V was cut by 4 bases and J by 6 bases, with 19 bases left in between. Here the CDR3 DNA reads TGTGCCAGCAGCCCGTACGACCGGTGGTTGTCTGAAGCTTTCTTT. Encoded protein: CASSPYDRWLSEAFF. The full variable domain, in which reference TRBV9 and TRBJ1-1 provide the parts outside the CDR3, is DSGVTQTPKHLITATGQRVTLRCSPRSGDLSVYWYQQSLDQGLQFLIQYYNGEERAKGNILERFSAQQFPDLHSELNLSSLELGDSALYFCASSPYDRWLSEAFFGQGTRLTVV.

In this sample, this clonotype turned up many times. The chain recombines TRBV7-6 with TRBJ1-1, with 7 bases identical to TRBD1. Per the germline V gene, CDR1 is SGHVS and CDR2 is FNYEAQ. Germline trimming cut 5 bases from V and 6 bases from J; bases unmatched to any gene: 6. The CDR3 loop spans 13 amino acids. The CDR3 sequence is CASSANQGAEAFF. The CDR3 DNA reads TGTGCCAGCAGCGCCAACCAGGGGGCTGAAGCTTTCTTT.

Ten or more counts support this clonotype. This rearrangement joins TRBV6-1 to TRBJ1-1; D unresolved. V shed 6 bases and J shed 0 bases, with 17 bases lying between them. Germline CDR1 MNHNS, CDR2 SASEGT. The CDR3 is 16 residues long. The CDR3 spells CASRPPGVVLNTEAFF. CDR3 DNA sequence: TGTGCCAGCAGGCCTCCCGGGGTAGTATTGAACACTGAAGCTTTCTTT.

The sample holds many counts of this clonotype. This CDR3 reads CSGETSADTQYF. The CDR3, as DNA: TGCAGCGGGGAGACTAGCGCAGATACGCAGTATTTT. The chain is built from TRBV29-1 and TRBJ2-3; the match to TRBD2 covers 8 bases. V dropped 7 bases and J dropped 4; count of bases not matched to a gene: 4. The CDR3 covers 12 residues. Per the germline V gene, CDR1 is SQVTM and CDR2 is ANQGSEA.

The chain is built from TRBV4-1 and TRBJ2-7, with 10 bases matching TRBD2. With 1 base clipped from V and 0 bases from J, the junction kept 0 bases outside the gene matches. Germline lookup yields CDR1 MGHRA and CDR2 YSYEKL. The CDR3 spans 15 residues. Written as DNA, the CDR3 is TGCGCCAGCAGCCAAGTAGCGGGGGGCTCCTACGAGCAGTACGTC. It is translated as CASSQVAGGSYEQYV.

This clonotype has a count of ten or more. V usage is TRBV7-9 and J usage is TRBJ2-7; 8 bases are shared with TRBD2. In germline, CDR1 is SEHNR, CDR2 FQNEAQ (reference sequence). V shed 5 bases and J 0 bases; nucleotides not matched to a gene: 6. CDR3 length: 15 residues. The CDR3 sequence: CASSLTSGASYEQYF. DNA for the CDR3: TGTGCCAGCAGCCTAACTAGCGGCGCCTCCTACGAGCAGTACTTC.

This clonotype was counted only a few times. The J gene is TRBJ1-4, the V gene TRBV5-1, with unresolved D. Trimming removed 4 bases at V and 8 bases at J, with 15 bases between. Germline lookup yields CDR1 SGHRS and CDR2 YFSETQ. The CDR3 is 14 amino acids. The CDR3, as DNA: TGCGCCAGCAGCCTAAGACAAGACGGGGAAAAACTGTTTTTT. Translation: CASSLRQDGEKLFF.

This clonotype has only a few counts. The CDR3 bases are TGTGCCAGCAGTCCGGGACAGCGTTTTAATGAGCAGTTCTTC. The encoded protein is CASSPGQRFNEQFF. V usage is TRBV12-3 or TRBV12-4 and J usage is TRBJ2-1; 7 bases are a match to TRBD1. CDR3 length equals 14 residues. V shed 5 bases, J shed 7 bases, and the junction held 8 bases outside the gene matches.

Here the CDR3 DNA reads TGTGCCAGCAGCCCCAGCCGTCCTCTCAATGAAAAACTGTTTTTT. It specifies CASSPSRPLNEKLFF. The V gene is TRBV7-8, the J gene TRBJ1-4; no clear D. The germline V gene encodes CDR1 SGHVS and CDR2 FQNEAQ. Trimming pared 5 bases from V and 5 bases from J, leaving 15 bases between. The CDR3 is made up of 15 amino acids.

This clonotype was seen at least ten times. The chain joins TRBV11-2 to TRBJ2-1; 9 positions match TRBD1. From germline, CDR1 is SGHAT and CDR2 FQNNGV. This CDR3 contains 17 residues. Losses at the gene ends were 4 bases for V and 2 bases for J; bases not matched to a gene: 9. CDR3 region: CASSSVLGQGPYNEQFF. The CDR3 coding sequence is TGTGCCAGCAGCTCTGTATTGGGACAGGGCCCCTACAATGAGCAGTTCTTC.

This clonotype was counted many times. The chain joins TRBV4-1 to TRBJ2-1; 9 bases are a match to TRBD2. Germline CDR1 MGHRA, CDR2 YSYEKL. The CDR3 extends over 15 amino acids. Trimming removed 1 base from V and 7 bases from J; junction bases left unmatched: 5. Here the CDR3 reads CASSQGAGGPNEQFF. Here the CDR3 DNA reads TGCGCCAGCAGCCAAGGGGCGGGGGGGCCGAATGAGCAGTTCTTC.

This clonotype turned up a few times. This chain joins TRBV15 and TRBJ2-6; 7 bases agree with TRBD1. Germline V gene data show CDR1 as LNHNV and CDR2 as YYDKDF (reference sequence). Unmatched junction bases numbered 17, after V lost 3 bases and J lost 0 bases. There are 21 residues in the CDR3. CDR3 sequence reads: CATSRWGYRGKPNSGANVLTF. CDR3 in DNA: TGTGCCACCAGCAGGTGGGGATACAGGGGAAAACCCAACTCTGGGGCCAACGTCCTGACTTTC. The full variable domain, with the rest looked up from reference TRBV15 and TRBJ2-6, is DAMVIQNPRYQVTQFGKPVTLSCSQTLNHNVMYWYQQKSSQAPKLLFHYYDKDFNNEADTPDNFQSRRPNTSFCFLDIRSPGLGDTAMYLCATSRWGYRGKPNSGANVLTFGAGSRLTVL.